This T cell receptor beta chain was captured in a study of blood T cell repertoires in COVID-19. Study-wide context: COVID-19 samples from acute and convalescent phases originated in the United States, Italy and Spain. Sources were T cells, B-cell-depleted T cells, or PBMCs; the material itself was cDNA or gDNA.

Only in-frame clones appear in the TCRdb table, and some are missing; sequencing was by immunoSEQ multiplex PCR. The sample shows 70,000 to 95,000 clones, 80% to 90% of them seen only once. Per germline, CDR1 SGHTA and CDR2 FQGNSA. This CDR3 spans 16 amino acids. V lost 5 bases, J lost 4 bases, and 10 bases stayed unmatched. This chain connects TRBV7-2 to TRBJ2-7; 11 bases match TRBD1. The sequenced material came from peripheral blood. The TCR comes from a human donor in a cohort sampled during active COVID-19. CDR3 in amino acids: CASSIGRGTGGYEQYF. Written as DNA, the CDR3 is TGTGCCAGCAGCATCGGCCGGGGGACAGGGGGTTACGAGCAGTACTTC.